The TCR beta chain described here comes from a study of T-cell memory formation after mild COVID-19. On this clonotype itself: The antigen is not known.

Study-level results: Shrinking CD4+ clones resided mostly in CM and EM, and CD8+ ones in EMRA. The study detected some responding clones in pre-infection memory, suggesting cross-reactive memory joined. Clones that contracted from day 15 to 85 were balanced CD4/CD8, while later expanders leaned CD4+.

A single record per CDR3 protein comes from TCRdb applying MiXCR to the 5' RACE reads. The sample contains 140,000 to 150,000 distinct CDR3 sequences, roughly a quarter of which appear only once. V was clipped by 2 bases and J by 3 bases, with 17 bases between them. Germline CDR1 and CDR2: SGHKS and YYEKEE (reference sequence). CDR3 length: 16 residues. Sequencing was done on a sample of PBMCs or a T cell subset sorted from them (not recorded which). V is TRBV5-5 and J is TRBJ1-2, with D possibly TRBD1 on 5 matching bases. The source is an adult woman who had mild COVID-19 (a few samples of this study predate the infection). Cell type and time point are not known. The CDR3 region has the DNA TGTGCCAGCAGCTTACGGGGGTCAAGGGGCGACTATGGCTACACCTTC. Amino acids: CASSLRGSRGDYGYTF.